The sequence of this T cell receptor beta chain was determined in a study of radiotherapy plus CTLA-4 blockade in lung cancer. Across the whole study: Disease control reached 30% to 35%, with objective responses in 15% to 20%. Findings and limits, study-wide: Radiotherapy was combined with ipilimumab, and tumor-derived TCR clones then expanded in blood. Per reports, early blood T cell clone dynamics, plus interferon-beta, forecast response most strongly.

Trimming removed 4 bases at V and 0 bases at J, with 10 bases between. This CDR3 comprises 15 residues. Germline CDR1 reads SGHTA; CDR2 reads FQGNSA. Chemo-refractory metastatic non-small-cell lung cancer patients were treated with focal radiation plus CTLA-4 blockade with ipilimumab. This clone has a single count. The antigen remains undetermined. This table comes from immunoSEQ multiplex PCR, and its TCRdb copy is limited to in-frame clones, with some not included. Of about 80,000 clones in the sample, 78% were seen once. Material: peripheral blood, obtained from a patient treated with radiotherapy plus ipilimumab. V usage is TRBV7-2 and J usage is TRBJ2-1; the D gene is possibly TRBD1 (6 bases). The sequence derives from a human donor with non-small cell lung cancer whose response to radiotherapy plus ipilimumab could not be evaluated. Some clones in this sample may be carry-over from other donors' samples. CDR3 sequence reads: CASSYRVSSYNEQFF. The DNA for the CDR3 is TGTGCCAGCAGCTACAGGGTCAGCTCCTACAATGAGCAGTTCTTC.